Following are 25 T cell receptor beta chains from one sample sequenced in a study of shared clonotypes between healthy human individuals. Repertoires were generated with immunoSEQ multiplex PCR, while TCRdb's copy carries only in-frame clones and drops some. This sample carries roughly 2 million clones, about 95% of them seen once, and the ten largest clones take approximately 0.13%. Sequencing was done on a sample of naive CD4+ T cells sorted from blood. Regarding subset: CD45RA+ positively selected. Receptor source: a man aged 18 to 29 in good health.

This chain links TRBV5-4 with TRBJ2-3; TRBD1 matches at 7 bases. CDR3 length: 13 residues. J gave up 3 bases and V 4 bases, and 2 bases lay outside the gene matches. The germline gives CDR1 SGHNT, CDR2 YYREEE (reference sequence). CDR3 amino acids: CASSQGQTDTQYF. CDR3 bases: TGTGCCAGCAGCCAGGGACAGACAGATACGCAGTATTTT.

This clone was picked up one time. V and J are TRBV27 and TRBJ2-7; TRBD1 aligns across 7 bases. The germline gives CDR1 MNHEY, CDR2 SMNVEV (reference sequence). The trim removed 5 bases at V and 6 bases at J, leaving 10 bases unmatched. This CDR3 has 14 residues. CDR3 in DNA: TGTGCCAGCAGTAGGACAGGTTTTGCGATCGAGCAGTACTTC. Protein: CASSRTGFAIEQYF.

A remark on this clone: A much more abundant neighbour one base away suggests this may be a read error. V is TRBV27 and J is TRBJ1-1; the D is unclear. Germline-derived CDR1 and CDR2 are MNHEY and SMNVEV (reference sequence). Trimming cost V 4 bases and J 4 bases, with 13 bases left between them. The CDR3 is made up of 14 amino acids. The CDR3 DNA reads as TGTGCCAGCAGTTCTACGGTTATGAGCACTGAAGCTTTCTTT. This translates into CASSSTVMSTEAFF.

The chain links TRBV2 to TRBJ1-5, with TRBD1 matching 9 bases. J gave up 5 bases and V 6 bases, and 8 bases lay outside the gene matches. This CDR3 contains 15 residues. CDR1 is SNHLY, CDR2 FYNNEI, per germline. The CDR3 spells CASRMTGGPYQPQHF. The CDR3, as DNA: TGTGCCAGCAGGATGACAGGGGGGCCCTATCAGCCCCAGCATTTT.

V and J are TRBV2 and TRBJ2-7, with D possibly TRBD2 on 5 matching bases. Between the trimmed V and J ends, which lost 5 bases and 6 bases, there was a span of 8 bases. The CDR3 is made up of 11 amino acids. Germline V gene sequence: CDR1 SNHLY, CDR2 FYNNEI. For the CDR3, the DNA is TGTGCCAGCAGTCGGACTGGCGAGCAGTACTTC. This sequence encodes CASSRTGEQYF. Using reference TRBV2 and TRBJ2-7 for the parts outside the CDR3, the full variable domain is EPEVTQTPSHQVTQMGQEVILRCVPISNHLYFYWYRQILGQKVEFLVSFYNNEISEKSEIFDDQFSVERPDGSNFTLKIRSTKLEDSAMYFCASSRTGEQYFGPGTRLTVT.

This chain connects TRBV10-2 to TRBJ1-1; D call uncertain. There are 13 residues in the CDR3. The V gene lost 4 bases and the J gene lost 2 bases, with 8 bases spanning the gap. CDR1 is WSHSY and CDR2 is SAAADI in the germline V gene. The CDR3 region is CASSGSFNTEAFF. The CDR3, as DNA: TGCGCCAGCAGTGGCAGTTTTAACACTGAAGCTTTCTTT.

This chain joins TRBV11-2 and TRBJ1-6; maybe TRBD1 (6 bases). CDR3 size: 16 residues. V was shortened by 1 base and J by 8 bases, with 15 bases between the two germline ends. Per the germline V gene, CDR1 is SGHAT and CDR2 is FQNNGV. The CDR3 reads CASSLVIQGSHSPLHF. DNA for the CDR3: TGTGCCAGCAGCTTAGTAATACAGGGATCACATTCACCCCTCCACTTT. The complete variable domain, with remaining parts taken from reference TRBV11-2 and TRBJ1-6, reads EAGVAQSPRYKIIEKRQSVAFWCNPISGHATLYWYQQILGQGPKLLIQFQNNGVVDDSQLPKDRFSAERLKGVDSTLKIQPAKLEDSAVYLCASSLVIQGSHSPLHFGNGTRLTVT.

The chain is built from TRBV25-1 and TRBJ2-5; D call uncertain. The CDR3 consists of 15 residues. Germline assignment: CDR1 MGHDK and CDR2 SYGVNS. V lost 2 bases and J lost 2, with 12 bases in between. CDR3 region: CASSEVRKGQETQYF. CDR3 nucleotide sequence: TGTGCCAGCAGTGAAGTGCGTAAGGGTCAAGAGACCCAGTACTTC.

The table lists this clone with many counts. The V gene is TRBV2, the J gene TRBJ1-6; D possibly corresponds to TRBD1 (5 bases). Germline V gene lookup returns CDR1 SNHLY and CDR2 FYNNEI. The CDR3 sequence is 14 residues long. V was shortened by 2 bases and J by 10 bases, with 12 bases between the two germline ends. The CDR3, as DNA: TGTGCCAGCAGTGAACTAGGGGTAGACTCACCCCTCCACTTT. It encodes CASSELGVDSPLHF.

The V gene is TRBV5-8, the J gene TRBJ1-5; D is unresolved. From germline, CDR1 is SGHTS and CDR2 YDEGEE. Trimming took off 4 bases at V and 7 bases at J, with 9 bases between the two ends. CDR3 length equals 12 residues. The CDR3 nucleotides read TGTGCCAGCAGCCGTGAGGGCCAGCCCCAGCATTTT. Its protein product is CASSREGQPQHF.

The chain joins TRBV4-1 to TRBJ2-4, with a tentative D call TRBD1 (5 bases). Trimming removed 1 base from V and 3 bases from J, with 16 bases in between. The CDR3 spans 17 residues. Looked up from germline, CDR1 is MGHRA and CDR2 is YSYEKL. In DNA form, the CDR3 reads TGCGCCAGCAGCCAAGGGGGCCGTAACTGGGGCAAAAACATTCAGTACTTC. Protein: CASSQGGRNWGKNIQYF.

V usage is TRBV4-1 and J usage is TRBJ2-7; D is possibly TRBD1 or TRBD2 (6 bases each). V shed 0 bases and J shed 7 bases, with 13 bases lying between them. Looked up from germline, CDR1 is MGHRA and CDR2 is YSYEKL. The CDR3 runs to 14 residues. CDR3 sequence (DNA): TGCGCCAGCAGCCAAGATGAGGGGGGTAGAGAGCAGTACTTC. Its protein is CASSQDEGGREQYF.

V usage is TRBV10-1 and J usage is TRBJ2-1; the match to TRBD1 covers 8 bases. Trimming at V came to 6 bases and at J to 3 bases, leaving 10 bases not matched to a gene. The length of the CDR3 is 16 residues. Germline V gene sequence: CDR1 WNHNN, CDR2 SYGVQD (reference sequence). The CDR3 DNA reads TGCGCCAGCAGACAAACCGGGACAGGAGTCTACAATGAGCAGTTCTTC. It encodes CASRQTGTGVYNEQFF.

This clone was recorded at least ten times. The sample has other DNA sequences that encode this CDR3 too. V is TRBV7-9 and J is TRBJ1-5, with 8 bases that match TRBD1. The trim removed 2 bases at V and 2 bases at J, leaving 2 bases unmatched. The CDR3 runs to 15 residues. Germline V CDR1 and CDR2: SEHNR, FQNEAQ (reference sequence). The DNA for the CDR3 is TGTGCCAGCAGCTTACAGGGGGCGGGCAATCAGCCCCAGCATTTT. Amino acids: CASSLQGAGNQPQHF.

As concerns this clone: This sample also contains other DNA sequences that code for the same CDR3. The J gene is TRBJ1-1, the V gene TRBV2; possibly TRBD1 for D (5 bases). Germline V gives CDR1 SNHLY, CDR2 FYNNEI. CDR3 size: 14 residues. V lost 4 bases and J 0 bases, leaving 9 bases between the germline ends. Here the CDR3 reads CASSGQLLNTEAFF. CDR3 nucleotides: TGTGCCAGCAGTGGACAGTTACTGAACACTGAAGCTTTCTTT.

J is TRBJ1-4 and V is TRBV5-4; D is undetermined. The ends were cut back, 4 bases at V and 0 bases at J, with 10 bases in the middle. The germline V gene has CDR1 SGHNT and CDR2 YYREEE (reference sequence). CDR3 length: 15 amino acids. CDR3 residues: CASSAVGATNEKLFF. Here the CDR3 DNA reads TGTGCCAGCAGCGCGGTCGGTGCAACTAATGAAAAACTGTTTTTT.

The J gene is TRBJ2-7, the V gene TRBV11-2; 9 nucleotides match TRBD2. The ends lost 4 bases at V and 7 bases at J; junction bases unmatched: 14. This CDR3 comprises 16 residues. CDR1 SGHAT and CDR2 FQNNGV come from the germline V gene. Here the CDR3 DNA reads TGTGCCAGCAGCTCCCAGCCGGGACTAGCCTTCGGGGAGCAGTACTTC. Translation: CASSSQPGLAFGEQYF.

The chain carries TRBV6-1 and TRBJ2-2; 7 bases fit TRBD1. The CDR3 sequence is 15 residues long. The germline V gene encodes CDR1 MNHNS and CDR2 SASEGT. V shed 5 bases, J shed 7 bases, and the junction held 10 bases outside the gene matches. The CDR3 coding sequence is TGTGCCAGCAGTTCTGATACAGGGGCGGGCGGGGAGCTGTTTTTT. Residues: CASSSDTGAGGELFF.

The V and J genes are TRBV10-3 and TRBJ1-1; D is ambiguous. The CDR3 is 13 amino acids. The V gene's germline CDR1 is ENHRY and CDR2 SYGVKD. V was pared by 5 bases and J by 0 bases, with 7 bases between. The CDR3 DNA reads as TGTGCCATCAGTACAGCCATGAACACTGAAGCTTTCTTT. This encodes CAISTAMNTEAFF.

This chain connects TRBV7-9 to TRBJ1-6, with D uncertain. Germline CDR1 is SEHNR and CDR2 is FQNEAQ (reference sequence). The V end was cut by 4 bases, the J end by 1 base, with 14 bases between. The CDR3 loop spans 17 amino acids. The CDR3 reads CASSSRPLKSYNSPLHF. The CDR3 DNA reads as TGTGCCAGCAGCTCTCGACCGTTAAAATCCTATAATTCACCCCTCCACTTT.

The CDR3 spells CASTSLDRGSYGYTF. DNA for the CDR3: TGTGCCAGCACCTCGTTGGACAGGGGTAGCTATGGCTACACCTTC. This chain links TRBV28 with TRBJ1-2; 9 nucleotides agree with TRBD1. Losses at the gene ends were 7 bases for V and 4 bases for J; bases not matched to a gene: 10. The CDR3 totals 15 residues. Germline lookup yields CDR1 MDHEN and CDR2 SYDVKM.

V is TRBV4-1 and J is TRBJ2-1; D gene unclear. The germline gives CDR1 MGHRA, CDR2 YSYEKL. The CDR3 spans 16 residues. Trimming removed 5 bases at V and 2 bases at J, with 16 bases between. CDR3 bases: TGCGCCAGCAGCGGGATAGGAAGCACAGCCTACAATGAGCAGTTCTTC. Translated: CASSGIGSTAYNEQFF.

The CDR3 sequence: CAISEGGTVGDTQYF. The CDR3 nucleotides read TGTGCCATCAGTGAGGGAGGGACGGTTGGAGATACGCAGTATTTT. V and J are TRBV10-3 and TRBJ2-3; the D gene is possibly TRBD2 (6 bases). The CDR3 has 15 amino acids. Germline V CDR1 and CDR2: ENHRY, SYGVKD. The germline V and J ends were trimmed by 2 bases and 5 bases, with 14 bases remaining between them.

On this clone itself: Within the sample, other DNA sequences also encode this same CDR3. The chain carries TRBV10-3 and TRBJ2-7; D remains unclear. This CDR3 has 11 amino acids. V lost 3 bases, J lost 4 bases, and 4 bases lay in between. Germline CDR1 is ENHRY and CDR2 is SYGVKD. The DNA for the CDR3 is TGTGCCATCAGTGATGGGTACGAGCAGTACTTC. It codes for CAISDGYEQYF.

This chain connects TRBV5-1 to TRBJ2-7, with 11 bases fitting TRBD1. Germline V lookup: CDR1 SGHRS, CDR2 YFSETQ. This CDR3 contains 13 residues. V gave up 5 bases and J gave up 8 bases; unmatched junction bases: 6. CDR3 coding DNA: TGCGCCAGCAGTCGGGACAGGGGGTCCCAGCAGTACTTC. Protein sequence: CASSRDRGSQQYF.